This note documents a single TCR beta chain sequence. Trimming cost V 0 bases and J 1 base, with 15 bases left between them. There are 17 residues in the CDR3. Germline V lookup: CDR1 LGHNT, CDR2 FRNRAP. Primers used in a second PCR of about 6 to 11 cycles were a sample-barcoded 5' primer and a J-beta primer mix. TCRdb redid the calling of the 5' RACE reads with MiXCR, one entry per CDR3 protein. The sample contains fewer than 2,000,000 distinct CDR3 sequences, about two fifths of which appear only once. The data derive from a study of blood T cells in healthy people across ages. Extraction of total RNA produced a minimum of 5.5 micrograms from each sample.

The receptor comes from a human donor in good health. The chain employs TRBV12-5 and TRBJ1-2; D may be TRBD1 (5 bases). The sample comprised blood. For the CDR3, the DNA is TGTGCTAGTGGTTTGGTACCGGGTCCGGGGGGTAACTATGGCTACACCTTC. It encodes CASGLVPGPGGNYGYTF. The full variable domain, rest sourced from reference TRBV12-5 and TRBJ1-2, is DARVTQTPRHKVTEMGQEVTMRCQPILGHNTVFWYRQTMMQGLELLAYFRNRAPLDDSGMPKDRFSAEMPDATLATLKIQPSEPRDSAVYFCASGLVPGPGGNYGYTFGSGTRLTVV.